A selection of T cell receptor beta chains follows, all from one sample in a study of shared clonotypes between healthy human individuals. Here immunoSEQ multiplex PCR was the method, and the copy in TCRdb shows in-frame clones only, minus some. The sample shows some 1,100,000 clones, around 78% of them seen only once. Sequenced: memory CD4+ T cells from PBMCs. These receptors originate from a man younger than 30 in good health. Some clones in this sample may be carry-over from other donors' samples. The CDR3 runs from the conserved cysteine through the conserved F or W. A D gene is named only where the DNA matches it firmly. Size tells how often a clone was seen (once, few, many) or the class of an expanded clone, and some rows leave it out.

d_call j_call v_call clone_size cdr3_aa cdr3_nt
- TRBJ2-7 TRBV28 few CASSLKVWGYEQYF TGTGCCAGCAGTTTAAAGGTGTGGGGCTACGAGCAGTACTTC
- TRBJ2-1 TRBV7-2 - CASSLDNDLGRNEQFF TGTGCCAGCAGCTTAGATAACGATCTGGGGCGGAATGAGCAGTTCTTC
- TRBJ2-3 TRBV7-2 - CASSLGLPTDTQYF TGTGCCAGCAGCTTAGGACTCCCCACAGATACGCAGTATTTT
- TRBJ2-5 TRBV7-2 - CASSPGVDQETQYF TGTGCCAGCAGCCCAGGGGTAGACCAAGAGACCCAGTACTTC
TRBD2 TRBJ2-5 TRBV25-1 - CASSEYQGLGEETQYF TGTGCCAGCAGTGAATATCAGGGACTAGGAGAAGAGACCCAGTACTTC
- TRBJ1-4 TRBV7-9 few CASSLGGGDEKLFF TGTGCCAGCAGCTTAGGCGGAGGAGATGAAAAACTGTTTTTT
TRBD2 TRBJ2-5 TRBV5-1 few CASCDVLAGTETQYF TGCGCCAGCTGTGATGTTCTAGCGGGTACAGAGACCCAGTACTTC
TRBD1 TRBJ2-7 TRBV28 - CASTGQPEYEQYF TGTGCCAGCACGGGACAGCCAGAGTACGAGCAGTACTTC
- TRBJ2-3 TRBV28 - CASRRIGGGSYTQYF TGTGCCAGCAGGAGAATAGGGGGGGGCAGCTATACGCAGTATTTT
- TRBJ1-2 TRBV27 few CASRSGPAYGYTF TGTGCCAGCAGGTCAGGGCCAGCCTATGGCTACACCTTC
- TRBJ2-4 TRBV11-1 - CASSPTPRQENIQYF TGTGCCAGCAGCCCGACGCCGCGACAGGAAAACATTCAGTACTTC
- TRBJ2-7 TRBV5-1 few CASSLVARSEQYF TGCGCCAGCAGCTTGGTAGCTCGAAGCGAGCAGTACTTC
- TRBJ1-1 TRBV5-6 - CASQRAGVIKAFF TGTGCCAGTCAGAGGGCAGGGGTGATAAAAGCTTTCTTT
- TRBJ1-5 TRBV11-2 few CASSLESNQPQHF TGTGCCAGCAGCTTAGAGAGTAATCAGCCCCAGCATTTT
- TRBJ2-3 TRBV28 - CASSLEATGTQYF TGTGCCAGCAGCCTAGAAGCAACAGGGACGCAGTATTTT
- TRBJ2-5 TRBV6-5 few CASSYKGWQETQYF TGTGCCAGCAGTTACAAGGGTTGGCAAGAGACCCAGTACTTC
- TRBJ2-7 TRBV6-6 few CASSLPGEGASEQYF TGTGCCAGCAGTCTACCTGGGGAGGGGGCGAGCGAGCAGTACTTC
TRBD1 TRBJ2-5 TRBV6-1 - CASSEFGTVQETQYF TGTGCCAGCAGTGAATTCGGGACAGTTCAAGAGACCCAGTACTTC
TRBD1 TRBJ1-2 TRBV7-8 - CASSTYLGQGAYGYTF TGTGCCAGCAGCACCTACCTCGGACAGGGGGCATATGGCTACACCTTC
- TRBJ2-1 TRBV4-3 few CASSLGGWGGPSYNEQFF TGCGCCAGCAGCCTAGGGGGTTGGGGGGGCCCATCCTACAATGAGCAGTTCTTC
- TRBJ1-5 TRBV19 - CASTPGAGGNQPQHF TGTGCCAGTACCCCAGGGGCGGGTGGAAATCAGCCCCAGCATTTT
TRBD2 TRBJ2-5 TRBV27 once CASSLVRTSGREETQYF TGTGCCAGCAGTTTGGTCCGGACTAGCGGGAGGGAAGAGACCCAGTACTTC